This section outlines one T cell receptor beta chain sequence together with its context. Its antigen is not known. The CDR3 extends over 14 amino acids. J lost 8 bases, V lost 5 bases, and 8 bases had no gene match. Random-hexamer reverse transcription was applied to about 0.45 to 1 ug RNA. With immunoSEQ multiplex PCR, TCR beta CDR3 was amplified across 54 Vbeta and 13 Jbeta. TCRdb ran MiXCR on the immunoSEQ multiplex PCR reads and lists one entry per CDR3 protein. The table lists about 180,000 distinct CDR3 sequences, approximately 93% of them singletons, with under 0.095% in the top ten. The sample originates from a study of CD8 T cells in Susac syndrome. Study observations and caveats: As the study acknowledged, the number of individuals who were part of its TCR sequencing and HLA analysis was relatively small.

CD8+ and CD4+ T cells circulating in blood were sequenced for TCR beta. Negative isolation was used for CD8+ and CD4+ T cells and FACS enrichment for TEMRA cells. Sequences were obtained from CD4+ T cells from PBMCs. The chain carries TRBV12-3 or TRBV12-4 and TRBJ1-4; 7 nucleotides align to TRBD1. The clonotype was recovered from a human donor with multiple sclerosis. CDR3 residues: CASSISGGDEKLFF. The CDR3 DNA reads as TGTGCCAGCAGTATATCAGGGGGGGACGAAAAACTGTTTTTT.